This paragraph reports one T cell receptor beta chain. Its antigen is undetermined. TRB rearrangements were amplified by touch-down multiplex PCR with mixed TRB-A/B primers. One entry per CDR3 protein, without DNA, is what TCRdb gives after re-calling the multiplex PCR reads. The specimen's table records some 8,000 distinct CDR3 sequences. This sample was included in a study of T cell clusters in autoimmune cytopenias. Study overall: The median distinct TRB clonotype count was approximately 2,500 per sample, from a median 51,575 reads.

TRB amplification used roughly 250 ng of peripheral blood genomic DNA. Study conclusions and caveats: Physiological T cell clusters of healthy donors were apparently absent in primary autoimmune cytopenia patients. Functional roles of the in silico T cell clusters still await experimental validation. Comparing secondary cytopenia with chronic lymphocytic leukemia showed no cluster-lack signature, apparently masked by lymphoma repertoire.

This CDR3 comprises 16 residues. CDR1 is SGHNT and CDR2 is YYREEE in the germline V gene (reference sequence). What was sequenced was peripheral blood. This TCR was sampled from a human donor with an autoimmune cytopenia or autoimmune hepatitis (not recorded which). The rearrangement joins TRBV5-4 to TRBJ2-2; the TCRdb D gene call, TRBD2, has no DNA to confirm it. CDR3 sequence reads: CASSLGLAGGTGELFF. The full variable domain, in which reference TRBV5-4 and TRBJ2-2 provide the parts outside the CDR3, is ETGVTQSPTHLIKTRGQQVTLRCSSQSGHNTVSWYQQALGQGPQFIFQYYREEENGRGNFPPRFSGLQFPNYSSELNVNALELDDSALYLCASSLGLAGGTGELFFGEGSRLTVL.